This entry describes one T cell receptor beta chain. Its antigen has not been determined. The cohort consisted of hundreds of healthy bone marrow donors. Cohort members were all nominally healthy when sampled, although unrecorded immune exposures were likely present. The donor was CMV seronegative and was included in the group of a few hundred seronegative cohort members. A peripheral blood sample was collected from each donor, and TCR beta sequencing was performed on peripheral blood mononuclear cells. Genomic DNA was extracted from the blood cell samples with the Qiagen DNeasy Blood Extraction Kit. From its cysteine to its phenylalanine, the CDR3 spans 13 amino acids. Of the read, only the CDR3 DNA is kept; its 39 bases are in frame from base 1. The germline V gene supplies CDR1 SGHVS and CDR2 FNYEAQ. The V end loses 1 base and the J end loses 8 bases, and a stretch of 11 bases separates them. The entry originates in a study of cytomegalovirus exposure and HLA in healthy donors (dated by TCRdb to about 2017). Regarding the research as a whole: According to an earlier analysis of several hundred of the donors, some 180 million T cells yielded 117 million unique TCR beta sequences and 250 to 350 Gb of sequence data. An early release covering just under 650 HLA-typed donors comprised roughly 300 gigabases of sequencing data and 85 million to 100 million unique TCR sequences. Of the roughly 430 genotyped donors, about 84% fell in the genetic ancestry cluster associated with self-reported Caucasian donors. The study aimed to test whether signatures of past pathogen exposure could be identified by cataloging public T cell receptors. The study profiled the T cell repertoires of 550 to 700 subjects by immunosequencing and related them to cytomegalovirus serostatus. Along with the roughly 670-subject first cohort, a separate validation cohort of about 110 different subjects was used. To predict cytomegalovirus infection status, the study combined high-throughput TCR immunosequencing, statistical association of individual TCRs with disease status, and machine learning. In a later analysis, previously published TCR beta repertoires from about 640 donors were re-analyzed and high-resolution HLA genotyping was added so that TCR occurrence patterns could be studied. The later analysis used no new phenotypic data to find candidate immune exposures, relying instead on TCR beta sequences and their occurrence across donors. To decide whether each TCR beta V gene segment behaved as functional or pseudogenic, an earlier analysis of some 580 of the donors relied on high-throughput TCR beta sequencing. Donor age, sex, ethnicity and CMV serostatus were collected together with the repertoire data. In a later genetic analysis, genome-wide SNP genotypes for 398 of the 666 donors were used, and that subset was treated as a discovery cohort. All discovery cohort repertoires had been generated on a single sequencing platform. HLA typing covered class I and class II loci at four-digit resolution. Typing coverage differed by locus: A, B, C, DRB1 and DQB1 were typed in about 629-640 donors, DQA1 in about 550, DPA1 in around 580, and DPB1 in just under 490. A handful of DR-DQ haplotypes were handled as single units for association and clustering because linkage in the cohort was strong. Across around 400 genotyped donors of the cohort, an average of about 250,000 unique TCR beta nucleotide sequences per donor were sequenced, and approximately 17% of those sequences were non-productive. The paper's findings and limits, for the study overall: In the study, around 160 TCR beta chains were listed as associated with cytomegalovirus. A later genetic analysis reported fewer N-insertions in productive TCRs among donors in an Asian-associated ancestry cluster than the roughly 720-donor mean. Cytomegalovirus status was reported to be diagnosed by the classifier with high specificity and sensitivity in both the original and validation cohorts. In vitro tests confirmed that a few of the cytomegalovirus-associated TCR beta chains recognize cytomegalovirus antigens. Immune exposure information for the cohort was limited to CMV serostatus. Most TCR sequences were observed very rarely across donors, whereas some public TCRs were present in many individuals. V-gene and J-gene trimming of TCR beta chains was associated with a missense DCLRE1C variant in a later genetic analysis, and the association was replicated in an independent cohort. It was suggested by the authors that the approach could potentially be generalized to other disease states and immunological phenotypes. This cohort had only TCR beta chains sequenced, and the lack of alpha or paired-chain data limited which features could be detected. HLA typing was unavailable for some donors at each locus, so association tests used only the typed subset. According to a later analysis, TCR association rates differed among HLA loci, with DRB1 alleles showing the most associated TCRs and HLA-C alleles showing the fewest. A group of highly shared sequence variants was considered likely to be a technical artifact of the sequencing pipeline. Because counts were too low, under 20 rarely observed V segments, including chromosome 9 orphons, were left out of the earlier analysis of some 600 of the donors. Correlated functional status among segregating V segments might be attributable to linkage disequilibrium, but an unknown experimental factor could not be ruled out. Several of the top co-occurrence clusters appeared to be linked to parvovirus B19, influenza, CMV and Epstein-Barr virus, according to a later analysis. An earlier analysis of approximately 530 of the donors showed that most TCR beta V segments appeared in productive rearrangements either about 87% or about 30% of the time, which broadly matched IMGT annotations. Specific HLA alleles were associated with 15,000 to 20,000 TCR beta sequences at a false discovery rate of 0.05 in a later analysis. Strong co-occurrence of HLA alleles, especially DR and DQ, made assigning TCR associations to individual alleles difficult. Roughly uniform sequencing depth across donors was assumed in presence/absence analyses, although this assumption may not hold. In a later analysis, HLA-associated TCR beta chains showed more clonal expansion and lower generation probabilities than non-associated chains that were equally common. Some IMGT-functional V segments, including TRBV6-2 and TRBV6-3, could not be told apart with the 87-base-pair reads, so those segments were excluded. Most CMV-associated TCR beta chains appeared to be HLA-restricted in a later analysis, and the HLA associations seemed to be driven largely by CMV exposure. A further reported finding was that TCR beta sequences accurately predicted the HLA-A and HLA-B alleles for most subjects in the first cohort.

The library was built by means of the immunoSEQ multiplex PCR assay. For the multiplex PCR, a mixture combining 60 forward primers for TCR Vbeta segments and 13 reverse primers for TCR Jbeta segments was used. Amplification of the CDR3 region of rearranged TCR beta genes was performed with a multiplex PCR assay on genomic DNA. Amplified TCR beta libraries were sequenced as 87-base-pair reads on the Illumina HiSeq System. The authors' analysis ran thus. In a later analysis, tens of millions of unique TCR beta chains were counted across the approximately 640 repertoires, and some 10 million of these chains were shared by at least two donors. A nearest-neighbor algorithm error-corrected the raw reads and collapsed the reads into unique sequences, merging closely related sequences to remove PCR and sequencing errors. V, D and J gene segments were assigned by aligning CDR3 sequences to IMGT reference sequences. For a sequence to be retained, a match of at least six nucleotides to both a V gene segment and a J gene segment was required. A rearrangement was called productive if the CDR3 had no stop codons and remained in frame with V and J, and every other rearrangement was called non-productive. CDR3 was defined according to IMGT convention as the region running from the second conserved V-encoded cysteine to the conserved J-encoded phenylalanine. The earlier analysis of about 500 of the donors excluded sequences that lacked an unambiguous match to a single V gene segment. In an earlier analysis of several hundred of the donors, V segments were called functional above 56.7% productive rearrangements and were called segregating when the between-donor standard deviation exceeded 5%. A statistical classification framework was built for diagnosing cytomegalovirus status from the catalog of TCR beta chain sequences. In a later analysis, V and J genes were assigned by comparing TCR nucleotide sequences against IMGT/GENE-DB human TR gene sequences. A later analysis assigned CDR3 sequences and most-parsimonious VDJ recombination scenarios with the TCRdist pipeline. A later analysis defined each TCR beta chain by its CDR3 amino acid sequence plus V-gene family, and excluded reads lacking a unique V-gene family. To address suspected cross-contamination and a sequencing artifact, a later analysis removed 592 highly shared, low-generation-probability nucleotide sequences. A later analysis calculated a clonal expansion index for each public chain from normalized within-repertoire ranks of inferred template counts. In a later analysis, generation probabilities were computed using a VDJ recombination model fitted to out-of-frame rearrangements, and the results were checked against IGoR. Hypergeometric tests were used in a later analysis to score TCR-TCR, TCR-HLA and TCR-CMV co-occurrence, with a repertoire-size bias correction applied to the TCR pairs. To estimate false discovery rates, a later analysis permuted the HLA or CMV assignments 20 times. In a later analysis, co-occurring TCRs were grouped with DBSCAN, and TCRdist sequence similarity was added when clustering was performed within HLA-allele-positive subsets. For co-occurrence clustering, repertoires with fewer than 30,000 or more than 120,000 public chains were excluded, along with about five repertoires with anomalous nucleotide sharing. TCRdb stores this immuneACCESS table with in-frame sequences only. Part of the clones is absent; in the studies checked, under half of the shortfall reflects unresolved V genes, and no reason is known for the rest. For V, J and clone size, that table is used; D and trimming come from the DNA. The sample table on file contains 150,000 or so clones. Approximately 1.7% of the sample rests with the top ten.

This clonotype originated in a man aged 18 to 29 in good health and CMV-seronegative. The sequenced sample consisted of PBMCs. The V and J genes are TRBV7-6 and TRBJ1-2; the D gene cannot be resolved reliably. For the CDR3, the sequence is CASSLESGSGYTF. The nucleotide sequence is TGTGCCAGCAGCTTAGAGAGCGGGTCGGGCTACACCTTC. The variable domain in full, with residues beyond the CDR3 obtained from the reference TRBV7-6 and TRBJ1-2 genes, is GAGVSQSPRYKVTKRGQDVALRCDPISGHVSLYWYRQALGQGPEFLTYFNYEAQQDKSGLPNDRFSAERPEGSISTLTIQRTEQRDSAMYRCASSLESGSGYTFGSGTRLTVV.